This passage covers 11 T cell receptor beta chains from one sample sequenced in a study of cytomegalovirus exposure and HLA in healthy donors. Amplification used 60 Vbeta primers and 13 Jbeta primers. TCRdb's table, derived via immunoSEQ multiplex PCR, lists solely in-frame clones and lacks some. The sample has 100,000 to 150,000 clones; roughly three quarters are singletons. What was sequenced was PBMCs. The receptors originated from a man aged 50 to 60 in good health and CMV-seropositive.

The gene calls are TRBV7-2 and TRBJ2-1; 7 bases fit TRBD1. The CDR3 spans 15 residues. With V trimmed by 7 bases and J by 4 bases, 10 bases remained unmatched. The germline V gene has CDR1 SGHTA and CDR2 FQGNSA. CDR3 nucleotides: TGTGCCAGCACCATTGACAGGGCTCTTTACAATGAGCAGTTCTTC. Encoded protein: CASTIDRALYNEQFF.

This chain links TRBV9 with TRBJ2-5; tentatively, D is TRBD2 (6 bases). With 3 bases removed from V and 2 bases from J, the gap between germline ends came to 17 bases. The CDR3 length is 16 residues. Germline V gene data show CDR1 as SGDLS and CDR2 as YYNGEE. The CDR3 is CASSARDSARQETQYF. In DNA form, the CDR3 reads TGTGCCAGCAGCGCTAGGGACTCCGCCAGACAAGAGACCCAGTACTTC.

The V call is TRBV9, the J call TRBJ1-5; 7 bases are shared with TRBD1. The CDR3 consists of 17 residues. CDR1 SGDLS and CDR2 YYNGEE come from the germline V gene. With 4 bases clipped from V and 3 bases from J, the junction kept 13 bases outside the gene matches. Here the CDR3 DNA reads TGTGCCAGCAGCCCCTCCGACGGCAGGGGGATCAATCAGCCCCAGCATTTT. It encodes CASSPSDGRGINQPQHF.

J is TRBJ1-2 and V is TRBV5-1; 7 nucleotides agree with TRBD1. The CDR3 totals 17 residues. V trimming: 4 bases; J trimming: 3 bases; junction bases outside the gene matches: 15. The germline V gene encodes CDR1 SGHRS and CDR2 YFSETQ. For the CDR3, the DNA is TGCGCCAGCAGCCAAAACAGGGGCCCTGAGGCCTACTATGGCTACACCTTC. This sequence encodes CASSQNRGPEAYYGYTF.

The CDR3 coding sequence is TGTGCCAGCAGCTACGGACTAGCGGGGGACGTTCCTGGCGAGCAGTACTTC. As protein: CASSYGLAGDVPGEQYF. V is TRBV7-2 and J is TRBJ2-7, with 13 bases that match TRBD2. The CDR3 runs 17 residues. The J segment lost 6 bases and the V segment lost 4 bases, leaving 12 bases of the junction unmatched. Germline V gene data show CDR1 as SGHTA and CDR2 as FQGNSA.

This rearrangement joins TRBV29-1 to TRBJ2-1; TRBD1 agrees at 9 bases. Per germline, CDR1 SQVTM and CDR2 ANQGSEA. With V trimmed by 3 bases and J by 3 bases, 6 bases remained unmatched. This CDR3 region has 15 residues. The CDR3: CSVDPGTGIYNEQFF. The CDR3 coding sequence is TGCAGCGTTGACCCCGGGACAGGGATCTACAATGAGCAGTTCTTC.

This sequence joins TRBV5-6 and TRBJ2-7, with D possibly being TRBD2 (6 bases). The germline V gene encodes CDR1 SGHDT and CDR2 YYEEEE. This CDR3 contains 13 residues. The V end lost 4 bases, the J end lost 2 bases, and 10 bases lay between the germline ends. The CDR3 DNA reads as TGTGCCAGCAGCCGGAGGGTTACCTACGAGCAGTACTTC. Its translation: CASSRRVTYEQYF. Full variable domain (missing parts from reference TRBV5-6 and TRBJ2-7): DAGVTQSPTHLIKTRGQQVTLRCSPKSGHDTVSWYQQALGQGPQFIFQYYEEEERQRGNFPDRFSGHQFPNYSSELNVNALLLGDSALYLCASSRRVTYEQYFGPGTRLTVT.

For the CDR3, the DNA is TGTGCCAGCAGCTTAAGGGACAAACTTCGCACAGATACGCAGTATTTT. This sequence encodes CASSLRDKLRTDTQYF. V usage is TRBV7-9 and J usage is TRBJ2-3, with D possibly TRBD1 on 6 matching bases. CDR3 length: 16 residues. The germline V and J ends were trimmed by 2 bases and 1 base, with 13 bases remaining between them. CDR1 and CDR2 from the germline V gene are SEHNR and FQNEAQ (reference sequence).

This sequence joins TRBV5-5 and TRBJ2-7; D may be TRBD2 (5 bases). CDR3 length: 13 residues. Germline CDR1 and CDR2: SGHKS and YYEKEE (reference sequence). Trimming took off 0 bases at V and 7 bases at J, with 11 bases between the two ends. The CDR3 DNA follows: TGTGCCAGCAGCTTGGCTCCGGGGAGTGAGCAGTACTTC. Protein sequence: CASSLAPGSEQYF.

The chain joins TRBV7-2 to TRBJ2-3, with D perhaps matching TRBD2 (5 bases). Trimming removed 5 bases at V and 8 bases at J, with 11 bases between. Germline values: CDR1 SGHTA, CDR2 FQGNSA. This CDR3 has 12 amino acids. The CDR3 region is CASSASQGTQYF. Here the CDR3 DNA reads TGTGCCAGCAGCGCTAGCCAAGGTACGCAGTATTTT.

The chain employs TRBV5-1 and TRBJ2-2; tentative D call: TRBD1 (6 bases). With 5 bases removed from V and 1 base from J, the gap between germline ends came to 18 bases. CDR3 length: 17 residues. Germline V lookup: CDR1 SGHRS, CDR2 YFSETQ. The CDR3 spells CASSYRTERGNTGELFF. Here the CDR3 DNA reads TGCGCCAGCAGTTACAGGACAGAACGGGGGAACACCGGGGAGCTGTTTTTT.